This entry features one T cell receptor (beta chain) sequence. The antigen remains undetermined. CDR3 size: 16 residues. CDR1 SGHTA and CDR2 FQGNSA come from the germline V gene. Trimming took 3 bases from V and 0 from J, leaving 9 bases between them. This sample is part of a study of T cells in Graves' hyperthyroidism and ophthalmopathy. Study background: Peripheral blood sampling occurred at initial diagnosis, before any treatment.

Ophthalmopathy in the patients scored at least 3 on Clinical Activity Score and at least 4 on NOSPECS grade, lasting under 3 months. Fresh peripheral blood, approximately 10 ml, yielded the PBMCs. Study outcomes and limitations: The model made its ophthalmopathy prediction, and onset followed a median roughly 6.5 months later.

Amplification yielded TCR beta CDR3 regions, with RNA transcripts as the source. The study used the HTBI primer set for a first-round RT-PCR of the TCR CDR3. TCRdb independently ran MiXCR on the multiplex PCR reads; one entry per CDR3 protein. The table has around 570,000 distinct CDR3 sequences, just under 20% seen once. The rearrangement uses TRBV7-2 and TRBJ1-6; no firm D call. This receptor was taken from a man aged 40-50 years with Graves' ophthalmopathy. Source material: blood. CDR3 in amino acids: CASSFRRSSYNSPLHF. The CDR3 nucleotides read TGTGCCAGCAGCTTCCGTAGGAGCTCCTATAATTCACCCCTCCACTTT. Full variable domain (missing parts from reference TRBV7-2 and TRBJ1-6): GAGVSQSPSNKVTEKGKDVELRCDPISGHTALYWYRQSLGQGLEFLIYFQGNSAPDKSGLPSDRFSAERTGGSVSTLTIQRTQQEDSAVYLCASSFRRSSYNSPLHFGNGTRLTVT.